The clone carrying this TCR beta chain has a count of ten or more. Its antigen remains unknown. Sequencing used immunoSEQ multiplex PCR; TCRdb keeps in-frame clones, though not all of them. This sample shows roughly 35,000 clones and no singletons; about 1.2% rests with the ten largest. The CDR3 runs 13 residues. CDR1 and CDR2 (germline): SGHDN, FVKESK. Between the trimmed V and J ends, which lost 2 bases and 4 bases, there was a span of 8 bases. This sample is part of a study of T cells after posttransplantation cyclophosphamide. Points from the study as a whole: Skin or GI-infiltrating T cells shared few TRB sequences with blood. Donor-recipient repertoire similarity was low at 1-2 months, rising over year one. TRB clonality was highly associated with recipient CMV seropositivity and reactivation.

The clonotype originates from a girl under 18 in good health, CMV-negative, and a related stem cell transplant donor. J is TRBJ1-2 and V is TRBV14; D remains unclear. The specimen sequenced was PBMCs. Here the CDR3 DNA reads TGTGCCAGCAGCCAAAGACTATCCTATGGCTACACCTTC. Translated, it gives CASSQRLSYGYTF.